Shown below are 9 T cell receptor beta chains from a single sample sequenced in a study of blood T cell repertoires in COVID-19. Assay used: immunoSEQ multiplex PCR; TCRdb lists only in-frame clones, some missing. The sample has about 220,000 clones; 83% are singletons. Source material: PBMCs or T cells enriched from blood (not recorded which). The receptors derive from a woman in her forties or fifties who had been exposed to COVID-19.

V and J are TRBV20-1 and TRBJ2-1; possible D gene TRBD2, 6 bases. Per the germline V gene, CDR1 is DFQATT and CDR2 is SNEGSKA (reference sequence). V lost 2 bases to trimming and J lost 13 bases, with 12 bases between them. The CDR3 contains 11 residues. The CDR3 DNA follows: TGCAGTGCTAGAACCCGGGACTCACAGTTCTTC. Translated: CSARTRDSQFF.

The sample holds one count of this clone. This rearrangement joins TRBV6-5 to TRBJ2-3; 8 bases fit TRBD1. Germline V gives CDR1 MNHEY, CDR2 SVGAGI. The trim removed 4 bases at V and 0 bases at J, leaving 3 bases unmatched. The CDR3 contains 15 residues. The CDR3 spells CASSLQGESTDTQYF. The CDR3 coding sequence is TGTGCCAGCAGTTTACAGGGGGAGAGCACAGATACGCAGTATTTT.

The rearrangement uses TRBV18 and TRBJ2-7; 9 nucleotides agree with TRBD1. CDR1 KGHSH and CDR2 LQKENI come from the germline V gene. The CDR3 spans 14 residues. V dropped 6 bases and J dropped 7; count of bases not matched to a gene: 10. The CDR3 loop reads CASSHGTGRKEQYF. CDR3 in DNA: TGTGCCAGCTCGCACGGGACAGGGAGAAAAGAGCAGTACTTC.

This chain connects TRBV10-3 to TRBJ1-5; tentative D call: TRBD1 (5 bases). Trimming removed 3 bases from V and 7 bases from J, with 16 bases in between. CDR1 is ENHRY, CDR2 SYGVKD, per germline. This CDR3 has 15 amino acids. The CDR3 sequence: CAISEGEGIGQPQHF. The CDR3 nucleotides read TGTGCCATCAGTGAAGGGGAGGGCATAGGCCAGCCCCAGCATTTT.

The gene calls are TRBV5-6 and TRBJ2-4; a possible D gene is TRBD1 (5 bases). This CDR3 has 15 residues. Germline V CDR1 and CDR2: SGHDT, YYEEEE. V lost 0 bases to trimming and J lost 6 bases, with 13 bases between them. CDR3 region: CASSLGGTGGNIQYF. The DNA of the CDR3 is TGTGCCAGCAGCTTGGGGGGCACGGGCGGAAACATTCAGTACTTC.

The rearrangement uses TRBV28 and TRBJ1-2, with D unclear. This CDR3 has 12 residues. Trimming removed 6 bases from V and 3 bases from J, with 8 bases in between. The V gene's germline CDR1 is MDHEN and CDR2 SYDVKM. The CDR3 DNA reads as TGTGCCAGCAGCCTTCGAGACTATGGCTACACCTTC. Its translation is CASSLRDYGYTF.

In its sample, this clone was seen once. The V and J genes are TRBV11-2 and TRBJ1-1; possibly TRBD1 for D (5 bases). Looked up from germline, CDR1 is SGHAT and CDR2 is FQNNGV. The CDR3 spans 12 residues. The V end lost 5 bases, the J end lost 13 bases, and 17 bases lay between the germline ends. This chain's CDR3 is CASSLLSQGGFF. In DNA form, the CDR3 reads TGTGCCAGCAGCCTTTTAAGTCAGGGCGGTTTCTTT.

The DNA of the CDR3 is TGTGCCTGGAGTGTACGGACAGGGTTTACGTCCTATAATTCACCCCTCCACTTT. It is translated as CAWSVRTGFTSYNSPLHF. The genes are TRBV30 and TRBJ1-6; TRBD1 matches 8 bases. The CDR3 runs to 18 residues. Per germline, CDR1 GTSNPN and CDR2 SVGIG (reference sequence). The ends lost 0 bases at V and 1 base at J; junction bases unmatched: 8.

CDR3 protein: CASSPSRQAIGYGYTF. In nucleotides, the CDR3 is TGTGCCAGCTCACCATCCCGACAGGCGATAGGCTATGGCTACACCTTC. V and J are TRBV18 and TRBJ1-2; D perhaps matches TRBD1 (6 bases). The V and J ends lost 2 bases and 4 bases respectively, with 17 bases between them. CDR3 length equals 16 residues. CDR1 and CDR2 from the germline V gene are KGHSH and LQKENI.